This T cell receptor (beta chain) was recorded in a study of control samples from healthy donors and cancer patients. Assay: immunoSEQ multiplex PCR; the TCRdb copy retains only in-frame clones and omits some. Among 150,000 to 200,000 clones listed, roughly 90% were seen once. This clonotype originated in a man younger than 40 in good health. The sequencing sample was made of blood.

CDR3 nucleotides: TGTGCCAGCTCTTCCTCCTCAGGCTGGGAGGCTTTCTTT. Its translation: CASSSSSGWEAFF. V is TRBV12-3 or TRBV12-4 and J is TRBJ1-1; D unclear. With 8 bases removed from V and 11 bases from J, the gap between germline ends came to 21 bases. CDR3 length: 13 residues.